Presented here are 30 T cell receptor beta chains from one specimen sequenced in a study of blood T cell repertoires in COVID-19. Clones were sequenced by immunoSEQ multiplex PCR, and TCRdb holds only the in-frame ones, with some missing. The data show roughly 250,000 clones, about 76% seen once. The specimen was peripheral blood. The source of these receptors is a woman aged 55-70 years with active or convalescent COVID-19.

The chain uses TRBV9 and TRBJ2-1; 10 bases map to TRBD2. This CDR3 comprises 15 residues. The germline V gene has CDR1 SGDLS and CDR2 YYNGEE. V lost 0 bases to trimming and J lost 3 bases; unmatched junction nucleotides: 0. This CDR3 reads CASSVVAGGYNEQFF. DNA of the CDR3: TGTGCCAGCAGCGTAGTAGCGGGGGGCTACAATGAGCAGTTCTTC.

V is TRBV5-4 and J is TRBJ1-2; D not certain. CDR1 is SGHNT, CDR2 YYREEE, per germline (reference sequence). V was shortened by 1 base and J by 8 bases, with 12 bases between the two germline ends. The length of the CDR3 is 13 residues. CDR3 amino acids: CASSLKGREGYTF. In DNA, the CDR3 is TGTGCCAGCAGCTTGAAGGGTCGGGAGGGCTACACCTTC.

The V and J genes are TRBV5-5 and TRBJ2-7; D possibly corresponds to TRBD1 (5 bases). V lost 0 bases to trimming and J lost 4 bases, with 8 bases between them. This CDR3 has 13 amino acids. Per germline, CDR1 SGHKS and CDR2 YYEKEE (reference sequence). As DNA, the CDR3 is TGTGCCAGCAGCTTGGTTCAGGGATACGAGCAGTACTTC. Protein sequence: CASSLVQGYEQYF. Full variable domain (missing parts from reference TRBV5-5 and TRBJ2-7): DAGVTQSPTHLIKTRGQQVTLRCSPISGHKSVSWYQQVLGQGPQFIFQYYEKEERGRGNFPDRFSARQFPNYSSELNVNALLLGDSALYLCASSLVQGYEQYFGPGTRLTVT.

The genes are TRBV5-1 and TRBJ1-3, with D uncertain. The V gene's germline CDR1 is SGHRS and CDR2 YFSETQ. The V end lost 4 bases, the J end lost 0 bases, and 11 bases lay between the germline ends. The CDR3 has 15 amino acids. DNA for the CDR3: TGCGCCAGCAGCCCAGACCGGAGCTCTGGAAACACCATATATTTT. Protein: CASSPDRSSGNTIYF.

The chain combines TRBV5-5 with TRBJ1-1; no clear D gene. Trimming took off 5 bases at V and 3 bases at J, with 17 bases between the two ends. Germline CDR1 reads SGHKS; CDR2 reads YYEKEE (reference sequence). This CDR3 region has 15 residues. Written as DNA, the CDR3 is TGTGCCAGCAGTTTCAGGCCAATGACACACACTGAAGCTTTCTTT. Its protein product is CASSFRPMTHTEAFF.

V and J are TRBV6-5 and TRBJ2-3; TRBD1 aligns across 9 bases. J was trimmed by 0 bases and V by 8 bases; bases with no gene match: 0. Per germline, CDR1 MNHEY and CDR2 SVGAGI. The CDR3 runs to 13 residues. CDR3 sequence (DNA): TGTGCCAGCGACAGGGGGAGCACAGATACGCAGTATTTT. Translated: CASDRGSTDTQYF.

This rearrangement joins TRBV4-1 to TRBJ1-2; perhaps TRBD1 as D (5 bases). Germline V gene data show CDR1 as MGHRA and CDR2 as YSYEKL. The V and J ends lost 0 bases and 9 bases respectively, with 11 bases between them. The CDR3 totals 13 residues. For the CDR3, the DNA is TGCGCCAGCAGCCAAGATTCCCAGGGAAGCTACACCTTC. It yields the protein CASSQDSQGSYTF.

The chain recombines TRBV6-5 with TRBJ1-3, with D possibly TRBD1 on 6 matching bases. V was pared by 11 bases and J by 4 bases, with 15 bases between. Germline lookup yields CDR1 MNHEY and CDR2 SVGAGI. The CDR3 is made up of 13 amino acids. CDR3 in amino acids: CAVLGGAGNTIYF. Here the CDR3 DNA reads TGTGCCGTTCTTGGGGGCGCCGGAAACACCATATATTTT.

V gene TRBV28 combines with J gene TRBJ1-4, with TRBD1 as a possible D gene (6 bases). There are 14 residues in the CDR3. CDR1 MDHEN and CDR2 SYDVKM come from the germline V gene. V gave up 5 bases and J gave up 7 bases, with 14 bases separating them. CDR3 nucleotides: TGTGCCAGCAGTAGCGGAGGGGGGGGTGAAAAACTGTTTTTT. Translated: CASSSGGGGEKLFF.

As regards this clone: This sample also contains other DNA sequences that code for the same CDR3. V gene TRBV27 combines with J gene TRBJ1-1; the D gene is possibly TRBD1 (5 bases). Per germline, CDR1 MNHEY and CDR2 SMNVEV (reference sequence). The CDR3 has 13 residues. Trimming took 2 bases from V and 4 from J, leaving 8 bases between them. The CDR3 loop reads CASSLRGSTEAFF. The CDR3 DNA is TGTGCCAGCAGTTTAAGGGGTAGCACTGAAGCTTTCTTT.

V gene TRBV6-2 or TRBV6-3 combines with J gene TRBJ1-4, with D possibly matching TRBD1 (5 bases). Germline lookup yields CDR1 MNHEY and CDR2 SVGEGT. The CDR3 spans 16 residues. V was clipped by 0 bases and J by 5 bases, with 13 bases between them. The CDR3, as DNA: TGTGCCAGCAGTTACTCGAGTAGCAGGGTCAATGAAAAACTGTTTTTT. Encoded protein: CASSYSSSRVNEKLFF.

The rearrangement links TRBV28 to TRBJ2-3; 13 bases match TRBD2. CDR1 MDHEN and CDR2 SYDVKM come from the germline V gene. Losses at the gene ends were 4 bases for V and 4 bases for J; bases not matched to a gene: 5. The CDR3 has 16 amino acids. Written as DNA, the CDR3 is TGTGCCAGCAGTTCAACTAGCGGGGGGGCCCCAGATACGCAGTATTTT. Amino acid sequence: CASSSTSGGAPDTQYF.

The chain's CDR3 is CASSLVGGQTNNEQFF. For the CDR3, the DNA is TGTGCCAGCAGCTTAGTCGGGGGACAGACAAACAATGAGCAGTTCTTC. This sequence joins TRBV7-2 and TRBJ2-1; D may be TRBD1 (7 bases). The CDR3 runs 16 residues. Germline loops: CDR1 SGHTA, CDR2 FQGNSA. Trimming stripped 1 base from V and 5 bases from J, with 15 bases between.

This chain uses TRBV21-1 with TRBJ2-7; no DNA check was done on the table's D call, TRBD1. TRBV21-1 is listed as a pseudogene. The length of the CDR3 is 13 residues. The CDR3 is CASSKNEQGRQYF. The CDR3 coding sequence is TGTGCCAGCAGCAAAAACGAACAGGGGAGGCAGTACTTC.

The V call is TRBV6-2 or TRBV6-3, the J call TRBJ1-2; 7 bases agree with TRBD1. The CDR3 has 15 amino acids. V trimming: 6 bases; J trimming: 7 bases; junction bases outside the gene matches: 14. Germline CDR1 MNHEY, CDR2 SVGEGT. Here the CDR3 DNA reads TGTGCCAGCAGCGAGCCCTACCAGGGGGTAATTGGCTACACCTTC. This codes for CASSEPYQGVIGYTF.

The chain is built from TRBV15 and TRBJ2-3; 11 nucleotides align to TRBD2. With V trimmed by 1 base and J by 3 bases, 9 bases remained unmatched. Germline CDR1 is LNHNV and CDR2 is YYDKDF (reference sequence). This CDR3 has 18 amino acids. CDR3 amino acids: CATSRVGQLAGETDTQYF. CDR3 DNA sequence: TGTGCCACCAGCAGAGTAGGGCAACTAGCGGGGGAGACAGATACGCAGTATTTT.

As concerns this clone: Additional DNA sequences in this sample encode the identical CDR3. The rearrangement joins TRBV7-2 to TRBJ1-2, with D unresolved. This CDR3 is 13 amino acids long. Germline CDR1 is SGHTA and CDR2 is FQGNSA. Trimming took 2 bases from V and 1 from J, leaving 5 bases between them. The CDR3 sequence: CASSLTVNYGYTF. Here the CDR3 DNA reads TGTGCCAGCAGCTTAACTGTTAACTATGGCTACACCTTC. The full variable domain, in which reference TRBV7-2 and TRBJ1-2 provide the parts outside the CDR3, is GAGVSQSPSNKVTEKGKDVELRCDPISGHTALYWYRQSLGQGLEFLIYFQGNSAPDKSGLPSDRFSAERTGGSVSTLTIQRTQQEDSAVYLCASSLTVNYGYTFGSGTRLTVV.

This sequence joins TRBV7-2 and TRBJ2-3, with TRBD2 matching 7 bases. CDR1 and CDR2 from the germline V gene are SGHTA and FQGNSA. CDR3 length: 17 residues. The J segment lost 10 bases and the V segment lost 5 bases, leaving 21 bases of the junction unmatched. CDR3 residues: CASSPAFGGTQPGAQYF. The CDR3 nucleotides read TGTGCCAGCAGCCCAGCCTTCGGGGGGACCCAGCCAGGTGCGCAGTATTTT.

The V gene is TRBV5-1, the J gene TRBJ2-6; D call uncertain. V was cut by 0 bases and J by 0 bases, with 10 bases left in between. Germline lookup yields CDR1 SGHRS and CDR2 YFSETQ. There are 17 residues in the CDR3. CDR3 sequence: CASSLGASSSGANVLTF. The CDR3 DNA is TGCGCCAGCAGCTTGGGGGCCTCGAGCTCTGGGGCCAACGTCCTGACTTTC.

The chain uses TRBV27 and TRBJ1-2; 9 bases map to TRBD1. The CDR3 is 16 residues long. Trimming cost V 6 bases and J 0 bases; bases outside gene matches: 8. Germline V lookup: CDR1 MNHEY, CDR2 SMNVEV (reference sequence). CDR3 sequence (DNA): TGTGCCAGCAGATACACGGGGACAGGGACTAACTATGGCTACACCTTC. It codes for CASRYTGTGTNYGYTF.

The CDR3 here is CASSVADSRLNTEAFF. The CDR3 DNA follows: TGTGCCAGCAGCGTAGCTGACAGCCGGTTGAACACTGAAGCTTTCTTT. The genes are TRBV9 and TRBJ1-1; D is possibly TRBD1 (5 bases). Trimming took 0 bases from V and 0 from J, leaving 12 bases between them. This CDR3 is built from 16 residues. The germline CDR1 and CDR2 sequences are SGDLS and YYNGEE.

The chain uses TRBV18 and TRBJ2-6; 7 nucleotides agree with TRBD2. The CDR3 is 19 residues long. Germline assignment: CDR1 KGHSH and CDR2 LQKENI. J gave up 2 bases and V 3 bases, and 13 bases lay outside the gene matches. CDR3 protein: CASSPAIRGEGPGANVLTF. The CDR3 DNA reads TGTGCCAGCTCACCGGCTATCCGCGGGGAGGGGCCTGGGGCCAACGTCCTGACTTTC.

In this sample, this clone turned up once. The rearrangement uses TRBV12-5 and TRBJ2-7, with 9 bases that match TRBD1. The CDR3 spans 14 residues. The germline V gene has CDR1 LGHNT and CDR2 FRNRAP. With V trimmed by 6 bases and J by 9 bases, 12 bases remained unmatched. CDR3 sequence: CASGTGQGLDAQYF. In nucleotides, the CDR3 is TGTGCTAGTGGAACGGGACAGGGCCTCGATGCGCAGTACTTC.

The chain carries TRBV6-6 and TRBJ1-2; D not resolved. From germline, CDR1 is MNHNY and CDR2 SVGAGI (reference sequence). V lost 2 bases to trimming and J lost 2 bases, with 9 bases between them. This CDR3 spans 14 amino acids. CDR3: CASSYRGQNYGYTF. The CDR3 nucleotides are TGTGCCAGCAGTTACAGAGGCCAGAACTATGGCTACACCTTC.

The chain is built from TRBV10-1 and TRBJ2-2; D is possibly TRBD2 (6 bases). V gave up 8 bases and J gave up 3 bases, with 28 bases separating them. Per the germline V gene, CDR1 is WNHNN and CDR2 is SYGVQD (reference sequence). The CDR3 contains 19 residues. CDR3 DNA: TGCGCCAGCTCAACGGGGATTTGGAAAGGGAGGCGGGACACCGGGGAGCTGTTTTTT. Translation gives CASSTGIWKGRRDTGELFF.

This chain joins TRBV5-1 and TRBJ2-2; the D gene is possibly TRBD1 (5 bases). This CDR3 is built from 16 residues. Germline V gene lookup returns CDR1 SGHRS and CDR2 YFSETQ. V was cut by 3 bases and J by 3 bases, with 15 bases left in between. CDR3 amino acids: CASSYQGVKDTGELFF. The CDR3, as DNA: TGCGCCAGCAGCTACCAGGGCGTAAAGGACACCGGGGAGCTGTTTTTT.

V usage is TRBV25-1 and J usage is TRBJ1-6, with no clear D. Germline V gives CDR1 MGHDK, CDR2 SYGVNS. The CDR3 loop spans 12 amino acids. V was cut by 5 bases and J by 11 bases, with 10 bases left in between. DNA for the CDR3: TGTGCCAGCAGTAGCCTTAACGCACCCCTCCACTTT. It translates to CASSSLNAPLHF.

This clone is a singleton in its sample. The chain links TRBV30 to TRBJ1-2; D unresolved. Germline lookup yields CDR1 GTSNPN and CDR2 SVGIG (reference sequence). The ends were cut back, 4 bases at V and 8 bases at J, with 14 bases in the middle. The CDR3 extends over 12 amino acids. CDR3 in DNA: TGTGCCTGGACCCTTGGGCCCTTGGGCTACACCTTC. This gives the protein CAWTLGPLGYTF.

This clone was observed at least ten times. V is TRBV9 and J is TRBJ1-5; D unclear. In germline, CDR1 is SGDLS, CDR2 YYNGEE. CDR3 length: 14 amino acids. Trimming took off 5 bases at V and 1 base at J, with 10 bases between the two ends. Here the CDR3 DNA reads TGTGCCAGCAGTGTTGACGGGAGCAATCAGCCCCAGCATTTT. Encoded protein: CASSVDGSNQPQHF.

This chain uses TRBV19 with TRBJ2-2, with D uncertain. The CDR3 is made up of 14 amino acids. The V gene's germline CDR1 is LNHDA and CDR2 SQIVND (reference sequence). The V end was cut by 6 bases, the J end by 5 bases, with 13 bases between. The CDR3 DNA is TGTGCCAGTAGCGCGCCCCCGGTTACCGGGGAGCTGTTTTTT. This gives the protein CASSAPPVTGELFF. Together with reference TRBV19 and TRBJ2-2, the CDR3 gives the full variable domain: DGGITQSPKYLFRKEGQNVTLSCEQNLNHDAMYWYRQDPGQGLRLIYYSQIVNDFQKGDIAEGYSVSREKKESFPLTVTSAQKNPTAFYLCASSAPPVTGELFFGEGSRLTVL.